This T cell receptor (beta chain) was obtained from a study of a mutant IDH1 vaccine in newly diagnosed glioma. Time point reported: week 23, last vaccination. Each dose of the vaccine consisted of 300 ug of mutant IDH1 20-mer peptide, with topical imiquimod. A note on this clone: Its antigen is currently unknown.

Some clones are missing from TCRdb's copy, which holds only in-frame ones; the method was immunoSEQ multiplex PCR. The table has approximately 60,000 clones, about 81% seen once. This TCR was recovered from a woman aged 40-49 years with glioma. Some clones in this sample may be carry-over from other donors' samples. This sample comprised PBMCs, obtained from a glioma patient whose treatment included an IDH1 peptide vaccine.

The CDR3 DNA reads as TGTGCCAGCAGCCCTGGGGGGGATACGCAGTATTTT. Amino acid sequence: CASSPGGDTQYF. The gene calls are TRBV6-5 and TRBJ2-3, with D maybe TRBD2 (6 bases). CDR1 is MNHEY, CDR2 SVGAGI, per germline. Trimming cost V 6 bases and J 6 bases, with 10 bases left between them. This CDR3 is built from 12 residues.